Presented here are 26 T cell receptor beta chains from one specimen sequenced in a study of CD8 T cells in ankylosing spondylitis. MiXCR, run by TCRdb on the 5' RACE reads, gives a single entry per CDR3 protein. The table shows 300,000 to 400,000 distinct CDR3 sequences, with roughly 12% occurring only once. Sequencing was done on a sample of blood, either unsorted or a sorted T cell fraction (not recorded which). All receptors derive from a female donor with ankylosing spondylitis or in good health (not recorded which).

The table lists this clonotype with many counts. The chain employs TRBV11-2 and TRBJ2-7, with 10 positions matching TRBD1. The germline gives CDR1 SGHAT, CDR2 FQNNGV. Trimming at V came to 4 bases and at J to 2 bases, leaving 17 bases not matched to a gene. The CDR3 loop spans 19 amino acids. CDR3 nucleotide sequence: TGTGCCAGCAGCTATGACCGGGACAGGGGATCCGAGCGAACCTACGAGCAGTACTTC. Translated: CASSYDRDRGSERTYEQYF.

The chain couples TRBV28 to TRBJ1-1; the match to TRBD1 covers 8 bases. The CDR3 sequence is 15 residues long. The germline gives CDR1 MDHEN, CDR2 SYDVKM. V lost 3 bases to trimming and J lost 4 bases; unmatched junction nucleotides: 7. CDR3 coding DNA: TGTGCCAGCAGTTTTTTAGAGGACAGGGCCACTGAAGCTTTCTTT. As protein: CASSFLEDRATEAFF.

The V and J genes are TRBV12-2 and TRBJ2-4; the table's D call, TRBD2, has no DNA check behind it. TRBV12-2 is a known pseudogene. This CDR3 has 23 amino acids. CDR3 sequence: CASRLGVPHGPWAQREAKNIQYF. DNA for the CDR3: TGTGCAAGTCGCTTAGGAGTTCCGCACGGCCCCTGGGCCCAGCGGGAGGCCAAAAACATTCAGTACTTC.

This clonotype was seen at least ten times. For the CDR3, the DNA is TGCAGTGCTAGAGAGTTTGGACAGGGGAGGAACTATGGCTACACCTTC. It is translated as CSAREFGQGRNYGYTF. This chain connects TRBV20-1 to TRBJ1-2, with 9 bases lining up with TRBD1. Germline V gene data show CDR1 as DFQATT and CDR2 as SNEGSKA (reference sequence). The J segment lost 2 bases and the V segment lost 0 bases, leaving 7 bases of the junction unmatched. This CDR3 is built from 16 residues.

This clonotype was counted between two and nine times. This rearrangement joins TRBV27 to TRBJ2-1; D is uncertain. Germline V CDR1 and CDR2: MNHEY, SMNVEV (reference sequence). Trimming left V 8 bases short and J 3 bases short, with 11 bases between. The CDR3 is made up of 13 amino acids. The CDR3 sequence is CASHKENYNEQFF. The CDR3 DNA reads TGTGCCAGCCACAAAGAGAACTACAATGAGCAGTTCTTC.

The chain employs TRBV6-2 or TRBV6-3 and TRBJ2-6; D possibly corresponds to TRBD2 (6 bases). The CDR3 length is 21 residues. Germline assignment: CDR1 MNHEY and CDR2 SVGEGT. The V end was cut by 2 bases, the J end by 2 bases, with 25 bases between. The CDR3 nucleotides are TGTGCCAGCAGTTACCACCCGGGGGATCGGCAGGGTTTAACTGGGGCCAACGTCCTGACTTTC. Translation gives CASSYHPGDRQGLTGANVLTF.

In this sample, this clonotype turned up many times. CDR3 protein: CASSQDPGGGQPQHF. The CDR3 nucleotides are TGTGCCAGCAGCCAAGATCCGGGGGGTGGTCAGCCCCAGCATTTT. This rearrangement joins TRBV3-1 to TRBJ1-5; the D gene is possibly TRBD1 (5 bases). The germline CDR1 and CDR2 sequences are LGHDT and YNNKEL (reference sequence). The CDR3 spans 15 residues. The ends were cut back, 0 bases at V and 6 bases at J, with 12 bases in the middle.

This clonotype was counted between two and nine times. The J gene is TRBJ2-5, the V gene TRBV5-1; no clear D gene. This CDR3 spans 15 amino acids. V was pared by 3 bases and J by 3 bases, with 15 bases between. Germline V CDR1 and CDR2: SGHRS, YFSETQ. CDR3 protein: CASSSRSLMEETQYF. CDR3 coding DNA: TGCGCCAGCAGCTCCCGAAGTCTGATGGAAGAGACCCAGTACTTC. The full variable domain, its missing parts supplied by reference TRBV5-1 and TRBJ2-5, is KAGVTQTPRYLIKTRGQQVTLSCSPISGHRSVSWYQQTPGQGLQFLFEYFSETQRNKGNFPGRFSGRQFSNSRSEMNVSTLELGDSALYLCASSSRSLMEETQYFGPGTRLLVL.

This clonotype came up a few times. V gene TRBV4-3 combines with J gene TRBJ2-5; 12 bases line up with TRBD2. The V and J ends lost 2 bases and 4 bases, in that order; junction bases with no gene match: 8. CDR1 and CDR2 (germline): LGHNA, YSLEER. This CDR3 is built from 17 residues. CDR3 DNA sequence: TGCGCCAGCAGCCAAAGGACCGGACTAGCGGGAAGAGAGACCCAGTACTTC. Protein sequence: CASSQRTGLAGRETQYF.

This clonotype occurred many times. The chain carries TRBV29-1 and TRBJ2-7; 9 positions match TRBD2. Germline V gene lookup returns CDR1 SQVTM and CDR2 ANQGSEA. The CDR3 sequence is 14 residues long. The junction had 11 bases not matched to a gene; V was cut back by 5 bases and J by 6 bases. CDR3 in DNA: TGCAGCGTTATGGAGGTAGCGGGAGAAAGCGAGCAGTACTTC. This translates into CSVMEVAGESEQYF.

In this sample, this clonotype turned up many times. V usage is TRBV20-1 and J usage is TRBJ2-1, with D possibly being TRBD1 (6 bases). Deletions cut 5 bases from V and 1 base from J, with 15 bases between. The CDR3 contains 15 residues. Germline V gene lookup returns CDR1 DFQATT and CDR2 SNEGSKA (reference sequence). CDR3: CSAYRQDGSYNEQFF. Here the CDR3 DNA reads TGCAGTGCTTACAGACAGGATGGATCCTACAATGAGCAGTTCTTC.

The chain uses TRBV3-1 and TRBJ2-3, with 11 bases fitting TRBD2. Germline V lookup: CDR1 LGHDT, CDR2 YNNKEL (reference sequence). Unmatched junction bases numbered 6, after V lost 0 bases and J lost 4 bases. This CDR3 spans 17 amino acids. The CDR3 region has the DNA TGTGCCAGCAGCCAAGATATGGGACTAGCGGCCGCAGATACGCAGTATTTT. It codes for CASSQDMGLAAADTQYF.

This clonotype came up many times. This chain uses TRBV7-2 with TRBJ2-7, with D tentatively TRBD1 or TRBD2 (6 bases each). The length of the CDR3 is 15 residues. Between the trimmed V and J ends, which lost 2 bases and 3 bases, there was a span of 14 bases. In germline, CDR1 is SGHTA, CDR2 FQGNSA. CDR3 nucleotides: TGTGCCAGCAGCTTACGTACGGGGGCGGGCTACGAGCAGTACTTC. This gives the protein CASSLRTGAGYEQYF.

This clonotype was recorded many times. The CDR3 loop reads CASSLVGRDKNIQYF. The CDR3 nucleotides read TGTGCCAGCAGCTTAGTCGGTAGAGACAAAAACATTCAGTACTTC. The V and J genes are TRBV7-2 and TRBJ2-4, with D unclear. The CDR3 is made up of 15 amino acids. Germline CDR1 is SGHTA and CDR2 is FQGNSA. The V end lost 1 base, the J end lost 3 bases, and 10 bases lay between the germline ends.

The table lists this clonotype with many counts. CDR3 protein: CASSQGTNEKLFF. CDR3 coding DNA: TGTGCCAGCAGCCAGGGAACTAATGAAAAACTGTTTTTT. This sequence joins TRBV3-1 and TRBJ1-4; D unclear. V shed 3 bases and J shed 1 base, with 3 bases lying between them. Germline CDR1 reads LGHDT; CDR2 reads YNNKEL (reference sequence). This CDR3 is 13 amino acids long.

This clonotype was seen ten or more times. The chain employs TRBV20-1 and TRBJ2-7; TRBD2 agrees at 7 bases. CDR1 DFQATT and CDR2 SNEGSKA come from the germline V gene (reference sequence). Trimming cost V 3 bases and J 6 bases; bases outside gene matches: 8. The CDR3 spans 13 residues. CDR3 sequence: CSARPSGVSEQYF. CDR3 sequence (DNA): TGCAGTGCTAGGCCTAGCGGCGTGTCCGAGCAGTACTTC.

This clonotype was counted at least ten times. This chain connects TRBV7-9 to TRBJ2-1; TRBD1 might be the D (6 bases). Germline V gene lookup returns CDR1 SEHNR and CDR2 FQNEAQ (reference sequence). V lost 3 bases to trimming and J lost 0 bases, with 15 bases between them. The CDR3 consists of 17 residues. CDR3 amino acids: CASSLPTGQFSYNEQFF. CDR3 sequence (DNA): TGTGCCAGCAGCTTGCCGACCGGACAGTTCTCCTACAATGAGCAGTTCTTC.

The rearrangement uses TRBV28 and TRBJ1-1, with D uncertain. CDR1 and CDR2 from the germline V gene are MDHEN and SYDVKM. There are 14 residues in the CDR3. The V end lost 6 bases, the J end lost 10 bases, and 21 bases lay between the germline ends. The chain's CDR3 is CASSPYGIPVVAFF. DNA for the CDR3: TGTGCCAGCAGCCCATACGGAATTCCCGTTGTAGCTTTCTTT.

This clonotype occurred many times. This chain joins TRBV7-2 and TRBJ1-1; D is unresolved. CDR1 and CDR2 from the germline V gene are SGHTA and FQGNSA. CDR3 length: 12 residues. V lost 3 bases and J lost 5, with 7 bases in between. Here the CDR3 reads CASSFGPTEAFF. The CDR3 nucleotides are TGTGCCAGCAGCTTTGGACCGACTGAAGCTTTCTTT.

This chain links TRBV29-1 with TRBJ2-7, with D uncertain. Trimming stripped 4 bases from V and 3 bases from J, with 7 bases between. CDR1 is SQVTM, CDR2 ANQGSEA, per germline. The CDR3 consists of 11 residues. This CDR3 is CSVASGYEQYF. In DNA, the CDR3 is TGCAGCGTTGCTTCGGGCTACGAGCAGTACTTC.

At least ten counts were recorded for this clonotype. The gene calls are TRBV28 and TRBJ2-3, with D possibly being TRBD1 or TRBD2 (5 bases each). The CDR3 extends over 15 amino acids. Germline loops: CDR1 MDHEN, CDR2 SYDVKM. The V end was cut by 6 bases, the J end by 0 bases, with 13 bases between. In DNA, the CDR3 is TGTGCCAGCAGGGGACCAGGCTCTAGCACAGATACGCAGTATTTT. The encoded protein is CASRGPGSSTDTQYF.

This clonotype was counted between two and nine times. The chain is built from TRBV10-3 and TRBJ2-6, with D perhaps matching TRBD1 (6 bases). CDR3 length: 15 residues. CDR1 ENHRY and CDR2 SYGVKD come from the germline V gene. V lost 5 bases and J lost 3, with 11 bases in between. CDR3 nucleotide sequence: TGTGCCATCAGTCCGACAGGAGGTGGGGCCAACGTCCTGACTTTC. This translates into CAISPTGGGANVLTF.

This clonotype was seen a few times. This sequence joins TRBV10-2 and TRBJ2-5, with a weak D call TRBD2 (6 bases). CDR1 is WSHSY, CDR2 SAAADI, per germline. Deletions cut 3 bases from V and 5 bases from J, with 16 bases between. The CDR3 totals 15 residues. The CDR3 bases are TGCGCCAGCAGTGACCCAACAGACCGGGGGGAGACCCAGTACTTC. Translating it yields CASSDPTDRGETQYF.

The genes are TRBV3-1 and TRBJ2-1; 7 positions match TRBD2. The CDR3 loop spans 17 amino acids. Per germline, CDR1 LGHDT and CDR2 YNNKEL (reference sequence). V was pared by 5 bases and J by 0 bases, with 10 bases of the junction left unmatched. The chain's CDR3 is CASSNQVPGGSYNEQFF. In DNA, the CDR3 is TGTGCCAGCAGCAACCAGGTCCCGGGGGGCTCCTACAATGAGCAGTTCTTC.

This clonotype was seen at least ten times. The rearrangement uses TRBV12-3 or TRBV12-4 and TRBJ1-1; tentatively, D is TRBD1 (6 bases). The CDR3 covers 14 residues. The V end was cut by 4 bases, the J end by 5 bases, with 14 bases between. For the CDR3, the DNA is TGTGCCAGCAGTTCCGGGACCAGGGGTACTGAAGCTTTCTTT. It is translated as CASSSGTRGTEAFF.

The gene calls are TRBV13 and TRBJ1-1; TRBD1 might be the D (6 bases). Germline V gene data show CDR1 as PRHDT and CDR2 as FYEKMQ (reference sequence). There are 14 residues in the CDR3. Trimming left V 5 bases short and J 7 bases short, with 17 bases between. CDR3 in amino acids: CASSALGEGGEAFF. CDR3 coding DNA: TGTGCCAGCAGCGCCCTAGGAGAGGGGGGTGAAGCTTTCTTT.